Below, 24 T cell receptor beta chains from the same sample are listed, as sequenced in a study of shared clonotypes between healthy human individuals. CD8 cells regarded as naive lacked CD45RO, were positively chosen for CCR7, and omitted terminally differentiated effector memory CD45RA+ cells. Assay: immunoSEQ multiplex PCR; the TCRdb copy retains only in-frame clones and omits some. Of about 870,000 clones listed, around 92% are singletons. Input material: naive CD8+ T cells sorted from blood. The receptors here all came from a man aged 25-40 years in good health.

The chain's CDR3 is CASSEEGDTGELFF. The CDR3 DNA follows: TGTGCCAGCAGCGAAGAGGGGGACACCGGGGAGCTGTTTTTT. The chain joins TRBV9 to TRBJ2-2; perhaps TRBD1 as D (6 bases). The CDR3 sequence is 14 residues long. Trimming removed 3 bases from V and 3 bases from J, with 9 bases in between. Germline loops: CDR1 SGDLS, CDR2 YYNGEE.

This clone appeared once. The V gene is TRBV27, the J gene TRBJ2-1; 10 bases line up with TRBD2. With 8 bases clipped from V and 0 bases from J, the junction kept 4 bases outside the gene matches. This CDR3 spans 15 amino acids. In germline, CDR1 is MNHEY, CDR2 SMNVEV (reference sequence). The CDR3 spells CASRLAGGSYNEQFF. The CDR3 DNA follows: TGTGCCAGCCGGTTAGCGGGAGGCTCCTACAATGAGCAGTTCTTC.

This rearrangement joins TRBV7-9 to TRBJ2-7; maybe TRBD2 (6 bases). CDR1 SEHNR and CDR2 FQNEAQ come from the germline V gene (reference sequence). V lost 5 bases to trimming and J lost 2 bases, with 13 bases between them. This CDR3 comprises 14 residues. The CDR3: CASSAPGGPYEQYF. The CDR3 region has the DNA TGTGCCAGCAGCGCCCCCGGGGGACCCTACGAGCAGTACTTC. Drawing the rest from reference TRBV7-9 and TRBJ2-7, the complete variable domain is DTGVSQNPRHKITKRGQNVTFRCDPISEHNRLYWYRQTLGQGPEFLTYFQNEAQLEKSRLLSDRFSAERPKGSFSTLEIQRTEQGDSAMYLCASSAPGGPYEQYFGPGTRLTVT.

This rearrangement joins TRBV27 to TRBJ2-1, with 9 bases aligning to TRBD2. Germline lookup yields CDR1 MNHEY and CDR2 SMNVEV (reference sequence). The CDR3 runs 17 residues. J lost 2 bases, V lost 5 bases, and 10 bases had no gene match. The CDR3 reads CASSDSGSGGAYNEQFF. CDR3 nucleotide sequence: TGTGCCAGCAGTGATAGCGGGAGTGGGGGTGCCTACAATGAGCAGTTCTTC.

This chain links TRBV15 with TRBJ2-1; no clear D. V was trimmed by 1 base and J by 6 bases, leaving 10 bases between them. The CDR3 sequence is 14 residues long. From germline, CDR1 is LNHNV and CDR2 YYDKDF (reference sequence). The CDR3 is CATSRVAPINEQFF. Written as DNA, the CDR3 is TGTGCCACCAGCAGAGTCGCACCGATCAATGAGCAGTTCTTC.

The rearrangement joins TRBV6-1 to TRBJ2-7; TRBD1 aligns across 10 bases. Germline CDR1 is MNHNS and CDR2 is SASEGT. Trimming at V came to 2 bases and at J to 6 bases, leaving 4 bases not matched to a gene. The CDR3 has 14 amino acids. Here the CDR3 reads CASSEWGTGAEQYF. The CDR3 DNA follows: TGTGCCAGCAGTGAATGGGGGACAGGGGCCGAGCAGTACTTC.

This chain links TRBV7-9 with TRBJ1-4, with D possibly being TRBD1 (6 bases). CDR1 and CDR2 from the germline V gene are SEHNR and FQNEAQ (reference sequence). This CDR3 region has 16 residues. V was pared by 3 bases and J by 6 bases, with 17 bases between. CDR3 loop: CASSFQKTGFDEKLFF. CDR3 coding DNA: TGTGCCAGCAGCTTCCAAAAGACAGGATTTGATGAAAAACTGTTTTTT.

The rearrangement uses TRBV14 and TRBJ2-2; 8 nucleotides agree with TRBD2. After removal of 1 base from V and 6 bases from J, the junction contained 10 bases not matched to a gene. Germline CDR1 SGHDN, CDR2 FVKESK. CDR3 length equals 17 residues. CDR3: CASSQVSSGRKSGELFF. The CDR3 region has the DNA TGTGCCAGCAGCCAAGTTTCGAGCGGGAGAAAGTCCGGGGAGCTGTTTTTT.

Ten or more counts support this clone. The chain couples TRBV6-4 to TRBJ2-2, with D unresolved. The CDR3 covers 13 residues. Germline CDR1 MRHNA, CDR2 SNTAGT. Between the trimmed V and J ends, which lost 2 bases and 1 base, there was a span of 2 bases. The CDR3 protein is CASSDGNTGELFF. The CDR3 DNA sequence: TGTGCCAGCAGTGACGGGAACACCGGGGAGCTGTTTTTT.

The CDR3, as DNA: TGTGCCAGCAGCTTACTCGCAGTTGATCAAGATACGCAGTATTTT. It specifies CASSLLAVDQDTQYF. The chain recombines TRBV7-9 with TRBJ2-3; no clear D gene. The CDR3 contains 15 residues. The V gene lost 2 bases and the J gene lost 5 bases, with 14 bases spanning the gap. Germline V lookup: CDR1 SEHNR, CDR2 FQNEAQ (reference sequence).

This chain uses TRBV7-6 with TRBJ2-1; a possible D gene is TRBD2 (5 bases). CDR3 length: 16 residues. Trimming removed 5 bases from V and 1 base from J, with 15 bases in between. The germline V gene encodes CDR1 SGHVS and CDR2 FNYEAQ. The CDR3 region has the DNA TGTGCCAGCAGCCCACGGCCGGGGAGTTCCTACAATGAGCAGTTCTTC. This encodes CASSPRPGSSYNEQFF.

The chain combines TRBV14 with TRBJ2-5; D is possibly TRBD2 (5 bases). Trimming shortened V by 6 bases and J by 2 bases, and 13 bases separated the two germline ends. Looked up from germline, CDR1 is SGHDN and CDR2 is FVKESK. The CDR3 sequence is 14 residues long. CDR3 region: CASSPTGIQETQYF. CDR3 coding DNA: TGTGCCAGCAGTCCTACGGGAATACAAGAGACCCAGTACTTC.

The chain employs TRBV29-1 and TRBJ1-2, with D possibly TRBD1 on 6 matching bases. Germline V CDR1 and CDR2: SQVTM, ANQGSEA. The CDR3 loop spans 13 amino acids. Trimming cost V 7 bases and J 8 bases, with 20 bases left between them. The CDR3 region has the DNA TGCAGCGCCATGGACAGTCTCTCCCGGGGCTACACCTTC. This codes for CSAMDSLSRGYTF. The full variable domain, with the rest looked up from reference TRBV29-1 and TRBJ1-2, is SAVISQKPSRDICQRGTSLTIQCQVDSQVTMMFWYRQQPGQSLTLIATANQGSEATYESGFVIDKFPISRPNLTFSTLTVSNMSPEDSSIYLCSAMDSLSRGYTFGSGTRLTVV.

This clone was seen once. J is TRBJ2-3 and V is TRBV9; 14 nucleotides line up with TRBD2. CDR3 length equals 19 residues. Per germline, CDR1 SGDLS and CDR2 YYNGEE. V shed 4 bases and J 2 bases; nucleotides not matched to a gene: 12. The CDR3 loop is CASSTGPGTSGSHTDTQYF. The CDR3 DNA follows: TGTGCCAGCAGCACGGGGCCCGGGACTAGCGGGAGTCACACAGATACGCAGTATTTT.

The chain couples TRBV30 to TRBJ1-3, with no clear D. The CDR3 has 11 amino acids. Trimming pared 5 bases from V and 2 bases from J, leaving 4 bases between. CDR1 and CDR2 (germline): GTSNPN, SVGIG (reference sequence). The CDR3 here is CAWPAGNTIYF. Here the CDR3 DNA reads TGTGCCTGGCCTGCTGGAAACACCATATATTTT.

The J gene is TRBJ2-2, the V gene TRBV28; D may match TRBD1 or TRBD2 (7 bases each). This CDR3 comprises 16 residues. CDR1 and CDR2 (germline): MDHEN, SYDVKM. V lost 4 bases and J 10 bases, leaving 22 bases between the germline ends. As DNA, the CDR3 is TGTGCCAGCAGTTCTTTAGCGGGCAGGGGGTTTGCGGAGCTGTTTTTT. Protein: CASSSLAGRGFAELFF.

This rearrangement joins TRBV4-1 to TRBJ2-7; 10 bases agree with TRBD1. The V segment lost 4 bases and the J segment 3 bases; nucleotides outside the gene matches: 6. The CDR3 has 15 amino acids. The V gene's germline CDR1 is MGHRA and CDR2 YSYEKL. The CDR3 here is CASSLRTGGFYEQYF. DNA of the CDR3: TGCGCCAGCAGCCTAAGGACAGGGGGGTTCTACGAGCAGTACTTC.

The chain links TRBV5-1 to TRBJ1-2, with TRBD1 identical over 10 bases. Germline V lookup: CDR1 SGHRS, CDR2 YFSETQ. The CDR3 spans 13 residues. With V trimmed by 0 bases and J by 10 bases, 3 bases remained unmatched. The CDR3 protein is CASSLGQGADYTF. In DNA form, the CDR3 reads TGCGCCAGCAGCTTGGGACAGGGGGCAGACTACACCTTC.

The V call is TRBV29-1, the J call TRBJ1-4; no clear D. Germline CDR1 SQVTM, CDR2 ANQGSEA. V shed 5 bases and J shed 0 bases, with 4 bases lying between them. The CDR3 extends over 12 amino acids. The CDR3 sequence: CSVLSTNEKLFF. CDR3 bases: TGCAGCGTTCTTTCAACTAATGAAAAACTGTTTTTT.

This chain uses TRBV11-3 with TRBJ2-1, with D perhaps TRBD2 (6 bases). This CDR3 has 14 amino acids. Germline CDR1 and CDR2: SGHNT and YENEEA. V was pared by 5 bases and J by 6 bases, with 14 bases between. Here the CDR3 DNA reads TGTGCCAGCAGCCTAGCCGGACTACGCAATGAGCAGTTCTTC. As protein: CASSLAGLRNEQFF. Supplemented by reference TRBV11-3 and TRBJ2-1, the full variable domain reads EAGVVQSPRYKIIEKKQPVAFWCNPISGHNTLYWYLQNLGQGPELLIRYENEEAVDDSQLPKDRFSAERLKGVDSTLKIQPAELGDSAVYLCASSLAGLRNEQFFGPGTRLTVL.

V is TRBV5-1 and J is TRBJ2-2; D might be TRBD1 or TRBD2, each matching 5 bases. V was shortened by 4 bases and J by 0 bases, with 16 bases between the two germline ends. The CDR3 runs 17 residues. Germline CDR1 and CDR2: SGHRS and YFSETQ. The CDR3 DNA is TGCGCCAGCAGCCGATTCTCCGGGACGTCGAACACCGGGGAGCTGTTTTTT. Amino acid sequence: CASSRFSGTSNTGELFF.

The chain has TRBV21-1 and TRBJ2-1; TRBD2, the D gene given by the table, was not confirmed from the DNA. TRBV21-1 is tagged as a pseudogene. The CDR3 consists of 15 residues. DNA of the CDR3: TGTGCCAGCAGCACCCGGGGCGGGAGGGCCTGGGAGCAGTTCTTC. Residues: CASSTRGGRAWEQFF.

The gene calls are TRBV4-1 and TRBJ2-7, with D uncertain. The CDR3 extends over 13 amino acids. The germline V gene encodes CDR1 MGHRA and CDR2 YSYEKL. V was shortened by 6 bases and J by 1 base, with 10 bases between the two germline ends. CDR3 DNA: TGCGCCAGCAGGGCCGTGGGTTCCTACGAGCAGTACTTC. The encoded protein is CASRAVGSYEQYF.

The rearrangement joins TRBV29-1 to TRBJ2-2, with 9 bases fitting TRBD2. Germline CDR1 SQVTM, CDR2 ANQGSEA. This CDR3 comprises 14 residues. V gave up 1 base and J gave up 8 bases; unmatched junction bases: 5. The CDR3 region has the DNA TGCAGCGTTGAAGGTCTAGCGGGAACGGGGGAGCTGTTTTTT. Translation: CSVEGLAGTGELFF.